What follows is one T cell receptor (beta chain) and its context. Here immunoSEQ multiplex PCR was the method, and the copy in TCRdb shows in-frame clones only, minus some. The sample shows about 680,000 clones, roughly nine tenths of them seen only once. The CDR3 contains 15 residues. The germline gives CDR1 SNHLY, CDR2 FYNNEI. V gave up 1 base and J gave up 7 bases; unmatched junction bases: 10. This entry belongs to a study of Ad26.COV2.S vaccination and SARS-CoV-2 variants. Noted treatment: roughly 19 received Ad26.COV2.S at low or high dose, single or two shots; roughly 5 received placebo; per-sample allocation not given. Sample collection was performed on day 63 after the first vaccine or placebo injection.

This receptor was taken from a person between 18 and 60 years old who received the Ad26.COV2.S COVID-19 vaccine or a placebo. The genes are TRBV2 and TRBJ2-7, with TRBD1 identical over 7 bases. The sample here was peripheral blood, taken in a trial of Ad26.COV2.S vaccine versus placebo. CDR3 region: CASSEGRTGASEQYF. CDR3 nucleotides: TGTGCCAGCAGTGAAGGACGGACAGGAGCATCAGAGCAGTACTTC.